This TCR beta chain was observed in a study of blood T cell repertoires in COVID-19. Overall study: T cells, B-cell-depleted T cells, or PBMCs provided the cDNA or gDNA that served as material.

The CDR3 consists of 15 residues. V gave up 5 bases and J gave up 3 bases; unmatched junction bases: 4. Germline V gene data show CDR1 as SGHTA and CDR2 as FQGTGA. The data were produced by immunoSEQ multiplex PCR, yet TCRdb's version contains in-frame clones alone and is incomplete. The profile shows under 200,000 clones, about 90% of them singletons. The chain carries TRBV7-3 and TRBJ2-3, with 11 positions matching TRBD1. The specimen was peripheral blood. This sequence was found in a man aged 55 to 70 with active or convalescent COVID-19. CDR3 coding DNA: TGTGCCAGCAGCCGGACAGGGGGCAGGACAGATACGCAGTATTTT. The encoded protein is CASSRTGGRTDTQYF.